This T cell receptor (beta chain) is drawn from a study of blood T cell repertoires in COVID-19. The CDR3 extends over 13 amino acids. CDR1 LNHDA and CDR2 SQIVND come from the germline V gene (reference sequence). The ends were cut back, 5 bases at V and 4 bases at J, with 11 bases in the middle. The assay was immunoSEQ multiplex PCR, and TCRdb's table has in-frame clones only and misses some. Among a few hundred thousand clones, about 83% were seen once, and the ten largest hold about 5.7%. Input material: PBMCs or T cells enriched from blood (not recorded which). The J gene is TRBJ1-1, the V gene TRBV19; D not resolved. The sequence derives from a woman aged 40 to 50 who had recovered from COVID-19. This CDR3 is CASSRDGGTEAFF. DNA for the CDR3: TGTGCCAGTAGTCGAGATGGAGGCACTGAAGCTTTCTTT. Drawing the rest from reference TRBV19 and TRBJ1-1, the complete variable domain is DGGITQSPKYLFRKEGQNVTLSCEQNLNHDAMYWYRQDPGQGLRLIYYSQIVNDFQKGDIAEGYSVSREKKESFPLTVTSAQKNPTAFYLCASSRDGGTEAFFGQGTRLTVV.